The next 20 T cell receptor beta chains were all read from a single sample in a study of Ad26.COV2.S vaccination and SARS-CoV-2 variants. Specified treatment: some 20 received Ad26.COV2.S at low or high dose, single or two shots; 5 received placebo; per-sample allocation not given. The investigators took samples on day 63 after the first vaccine or placebo injection. Method: immunoSEQ multiplex PCR; TCRdb's copy keeps in-frame clones and lacks some. The sample has 400,000 to 450,000 clones, approximately 90% seen once. Here the sequenced sample was peripheral blood, taken in a trial of Ad26.COV2.S vaccine versus placebo. These receptors came from a person between 18 and 59 years old who received the Ad26.COV2.S COVID-19 vaccine or a placebo.

This chain connects TRBV29-1 to TRBJ2-2, with TRBD1 matching 12 bases. Germline assignment: CDR1 SQVTM and CDR2 ANQGSEA. The trim removed 6 bases at V and 6 bases at J, leaving 11 bases unmatched. The CDR3 has 16 amino acids. The CDR3 protein is CSVGREGQGAPGELFF. The CDR3 DNA reads TGCAGCGTGGGGAGAGAGGGACAGGGGGCGCCCGGGGAGCTGTTTTTT.

The chain links TRBV6-6 to TRBJ1-6; D not resolved. The length of the CDR3 is 14 residues. Looked up from germline, CDR1 is MNHNY and CDR2 is SVGAGI (reference sequence). V dropped 2 bases and J dropped 7 bases, with 9 bases sitting between them. CDR3 residues: CASSYPSGNSPLHF. For the CDR3, the DNA is TGTGCCAGCAGTTACCCCTCGGGGAATTCACCCCTCCACTTT.

This rearrangement joins TRBV3-1 (or the pseudogene TRBV3-2) to TRBJ1-1, with D unclear. Germline loops: CDR1 LGHDT, CDR2 YNNKEL (reference sequence). V was shortened by 3 bases and J by 2 bases, with 13 bases between the two germline ends. The CDR3 is 15 amino acids. This CDR3 reads CASSQFQQYNTEAFF. CDR3 DNA sequence: TGTGCCAGCAGCCAGTTTCAACAGTATAACACTGAAGCTTTCTTT.

This clone was recorded once. The rearrangement joins TRBV5-6 to TRBJ1-2; 7 nucleotides align to TRBD1. Trimming removed 0 bases from V and 0 bases from J; junction bases left unmatched: 8. The CDR3 length is 17 residues. CDR1 and CDR2 from the germline V gene are SGHDT and YYEEEE. The CDR3 is CASSLAAGTDPNYGYTF. CDR3 coding DNA: TGTGCCAGCAGCTTGGCCGCAGGGACAGACCCTAACTATGGCTACACCTTC.

For this clone: The junction does not match germline at one end; this may be a read error. The chain combines TRBV20-1 with TRBJ2-4; tentative D call: TRBD2 (6 bases). The germline CDR1 and CDR2 sequences are DFQATT and SNEGSKA (reference sequence). The CDR3 length is 11 residues. CDR3 residues: CSAGVAGGDFF. In DNA, the CDR3 is TGCAGTGCTGGGGTGGCTGGCGGGGATTTTTTC.

CDR3 DNA sequence: TGTGCCAGCAGCTTCGTTGGGGTCGCGAACACCGGGGAGCTGTTTTTT. This codes for CASSFVGVANTGELFF. V usage is TRBV7-2 and J usage is TRBJ2-2; D unclear. Germline V gene data show CDR1 as SGHTA and CDR2 as FQGNSA. This CDR3 comprises 16 residues. Trimming pared 3 bases from V and 0 bases from J, leaving 11 bases between.

V is TRBV5-1 and J is TRBJ2-6, with D possibly being TRBD1 (6 bases). V lost 4 bases, J lost 0 bases, and 8 bases lay in between. The germline V gene has CDR1 SGHRS and CDR2 YFSETQ. This CDR3 is 15 amino acids long. CDR3 DNA: TGCGCCAGCAGCGAGGGGGACTCTGGGGCCAACGTCCTGACTTTC. Amino acid sequence: CASSEGDSGANVLTF.

In DNA form, the CDR3 reads TGTGCCAGTAGTACCTCCCGTTTGGGGGGGCTTACAGATACGCAGTATTTT. Protein product: CASSTSRLGGLTDTQYF. The chain recombines TRBV19 with TRBJ2-3; possibly TRBD2 for D (7 bases). This CDR3 is 17 amino acids long. V was clipped by 4 bases and J by 3 bases, with 20 bases between them. Germline V CDR1 and CDR2: LNHDA, SQIVND (reference sequence). The variable domain in full, with the rest retrieved from reference TRBV19 and TRBJ2-3, is DGGITQSPKYLFRKEGQNVTLSCEQNLNHDAMYWYRQDPGQGLRLIYYSQIVNDFQKGDIAEGYSVSREKKESFPLTVTSAQKNPTAFYLCASSTSRLGGLTDTQYFGPGTRLTVL.

The chain links TRBV30 to TRBJ1-4; tentatively, D is TRBD1 (5 bases). V gave up 3 bases and J gave up 10 bases, with 15 bases separating them. The CDR3 is 13 amino acids. In germline, CDR1 is GTSNPN, CDR2 SVGIG (reference sequence). The CDR3 DNA reads as TGTGCCTGGAGCATGGTGAGGGGCGGAAAACTGTTTTTT. It codes for CAWSMVRGGKLFF.

The chain has TRBV3-1 (or the pseudogene TRBV3-2) and TRBJ1-2, with TRBD1 identical over 10 bases. Per germline, CDR1 LGHDT and CDR2 YNNKEL (reference sequence). V gave up 4 bases and J gave up 4 bases; unmatched junction bases: 12. CDR3 length equals 17 residues. CDR3 DNA: TGTGCCAGCAGCCGGTCCGGACAGGGGGTATCCTCCTATGGCTACACCTTC. It specifies CASSRSGQGVSSYGYTF.

The CDR3 is CASSHTGTGIPNTGELFF. The DNA of the CDR3 is TGTGCCAGCAGCCACACCGGGACAGGAATACCGAACACCGGGGAGCTGTTTTTT. The rearrangement links TRBV5-6 to TRBJ2-2; 8 bases map to TRBD1. The CDR3 contains 18 residues. V lost 4 bases and J lost 0; bases outside the gene matches: 11. In germline, CDR1 is SGHDT, CDR2 YYEEEE.

A note on this clone: At the DNA level, this CDR3 is encoded by other sequences in the same sample as well. The CDR3, as DNA: TGCGCCAGCAGCTTGGGACAGGGAAGCTACGAGCAGTACTTC. Its translation is CASSLGQGSYEQYF. The chain uses TRBV5-1 and TRBJ2-7, with 7 bases fitting TRBD1. The CDR3 sequence is 14 residues long. Germline V gives CDR1 SGHRS, CDR2 YFSETQ. Trimming at V came to 0 bases and at J to 3 bases, leaving 3 bases not matched to a gene.

In this sample, this clone turned up once. The chain uses TRBV6-1 and TRBJ2-1; tentative D call: TRBD1 (5 bases). V was cut by 3 bases and J by 8 bases, with 17 bases left in between. This CDR3 region has 15 residues. Germline CDR1 is MNHNS and CDR2 is SASEGT. The CDR3 DNA is TGTGCCAGCAGTGACCGACTTTCCTTAGGGGATGAGCAGTTCTTC. Its translation: CASSDRLSLGDEQFF.

V gene TRBV9 combines with J gene TRBJ2-6, with D perhaps matching TRBD2 (6 bases). The CDR3 is made up of 17 amino acids. The V end lost 3 bases, the J end lost 3 bases, and 16 bases lay between the germline ends. CDR1 SGDLS and CDR2 YYNGEE come from the germline V gene. This chain's CDR3 is CASSDPGDSDGANVLTF. Written as DNA, the CDR3 is TGTGCCAGCAGCGACCCGGGGGACTCGGATGGGGCCAACGTCCTGACTTTC.

V gene TRBV3-1 (or the pseudogene TRBV3-2) combines with J gene TRBJ2-7, with 12 bases that match TRBD2. V trimming: 6 bases; J trimming: 0 bases; junction bases outside the gene matches: 3. The CDR3 runs 15 residues. The V gene's germline CDR1 is LGHDT and CDR2 YNNKEL (reference sequence). CDR3 sequence reads: CASSEGLAGSYEQYF. As DNA, the CDR3 is TGTGCCAGCAGTGAGGGACTAGCGGGCTCCTACGAGCAGTACTTC.

J is TRBJ1-6 and V is TRBV12-3 or TRBV12-4; D call uncertain. V lost 6 bases to trimming and J lost 14 bases, with 14 bases between them. CDR3 length: 12 residues. In DNA, the CDR3 is TGTGCCAGCAGCCCGGACTTTCTGGCCCTCCACTTT. It specifies CASSPDFLALHF.

The chain combines TRBV7-9 with TRBJ1-3; 7 nucleotides line up with TRBD1. V gave up 0 bases and J gave up 8 bases; unmatched junction bases: 7. The CDR3 contains 15 residues. CDR1 and CDR2 from the germline V gene are SEHNR and FQNEAQ (reference sequence). CDR3 loop: CASSLARDRADTIYF. DNA of the CDR3: TGTGCCAGCAGCTTAGCGCGAGACAGGGCGGACACCATATATTTT.

The gene calls are TRBV3-1 (or the pseudogene TRBV3-2) and TRBJ2-3; 7 nucleotides agree with TRBD2. The CDR3 totals 16 residues. Per germline, CDR1 LGHDT and CDR2 YNNKEL (reference sequence). J was trimmed by 5 bases and V by 2 bases; bases with no gene match: 10. The CDR3 DNA sequence: TGTGCCAGCAGCCAATATCCGAGCGGGGCGGGAGATACGCAGTATTTT. Translation: CASSQYPSGAGDTQYF.

This chain connects TRBV15 to TRBJ2-1; D call uncertain. In germline, CDR1 is LNHNV, CDR2 YYDKDF (reference sequence). The CDR3 has 13 amino acids. V gave up 5 bases and J gave up 8 bases, with 13 bases separating them. Written as DNA, the CDR3 is TGTGCCACCAGCTCCGGGTCCCATTATGAGCAGTTCTTC. Translated, it gives CATSSGSHYEQFF.

V is TRBV30 and J is TRBJ1-5; D remains ambiguous. V dropped 1 base and J dropped 6 bases, with 13 bases sitting between them. This CDR3 contains 14 residues. In germline, CDR1 is GTSNPN, CDR2 SVGIG (reference sequence). CDR3 sequence (DNA): TGTGCCTGGAGTGGGGGTAACCAGCGTCAGCCCCAGCATTTT. Encoded protein: CAWSGGNQRQPQHF.